A single sample is the source of the 8 T cell receptor beta chains below, sequenced in a study of CD8 T cells in Susac syndrome. Roughly 0.45 to 1 ug RNA was reverse transcribed with random hexamers. TCRdb re-called the immunoSEQ multiplex PCR reads through MiXCR, storing one row per CDR3 protein. The table records some 130,000 distinct CDR3 sequences, approximately 95% of them present only once. The specimen was CD8+ T cells from PBMCs. The receptors were sampled from a human donor with Susac syndrome.

The chain couples TRBV5-1 to TRBJ1-5; D is uncertain. The germline V gene encodes CDR1 SGHRS and CDR2 YFSETQ. The CDR3 sequence is 14 residues long. Trimming removed 5 bases at V and 5 bases at J, with 14 bases between. This chain's CDR3 is CASRPLGMDQPQHF. As DNA, the CDR3 is TGCGCCAGCAGACCCCTCGGGATGGATCAGCCCCAGCATTTT.

This chain joins TRBV27 and TRBJ1-5; D uncertain. Germline CDR1 MNHEY, CDR2 SMNVEV (reference sequence). The length of the CDR3 is 14 residues. With 0 bases removed from V and 6 bases from J, the gap between germline ends came to 9 bases. This CDR3 reads CASSLSGYGQPQHF. For the CDR3, the DNA is TGTGCCAGCAGTTTATCAGGGTACGGTCAGCCCCAGCATTTT.

The chain employs TRBV7-3 and TRBJ2-7; D call uncertain. There are 12 residues in the CDR3. Germline V gives CDR1 SGHTA, CDR2 FQGTGA. V lost 6 bases and J 6 bases, leaving 12 bases between the germline ends. The CDR3 loop reads CASSLDGFEQYF. The CDR3 coding sequence is TGTGCCAGCAGTTTGGACGGCTTCGAGCAGTACTTC.

The chain combines TRBV29-1 with TRBJ1-2; D possibly corresponds to TRBD1 (6 bases). The CDR3 extends over 14 amino acids. Germline V gene data show CDR1 as SQVTM and CDR2 as ANQGSEA. V was cut by 4 bases and J by 1 base, with 13 bases left in between. The DNA of the CDR3 is TGCAGCGTTGGACAGGTATCAGATAACTATGGCTACACCTTC. Its translation: CSVGQVSDNYGYTF.

The J gene is TRBJ1-4, the V gene TRBV12-3 or TRBV12-4; D is perhaps TRBD1 (5 bases). Trimming cost V 3 bases and J 7 bases, with 12 bases left between them. This CDR3 comprises 14 residues. CDR3 in DNA: TGTGCCAGCAGTTTTGGGCAGGGCTCTGAAAAACTGTTTTTT. The encoded protein is CASSFGQGSEKLFF.

The gene calls are TRBV5-1 and TRBJ2-5; D not certain. Trimming removed 0 bases from V and 1 base from J, with 4 bases in between. The germline V gene has CDR1 SGHRS and CDR2 YFSETQ. This CDR3 has 13 amino acids. The CDR3 sequence is CASSLEPQETQYF. The CDR3 DNA is TGCGCCAGCAGCTTGGAACCCCAAGAGACCCAGTACTTC.

The chain recombines TRBV29-1 with TRBJ2-7; the D gene is possibly TRBD2 (5 bases). In germline, CDR1 is SQVTM, CDR2 ANQGSEA. Trimming removed 4 bases from V and 4 bases from J, with 23 bases in between. CDR3 size: 16 residues. The CDR3 reads CSVAPGAGEKVYEQYF. The CDR3 nucleotides read TGCAGCGTTGCCCCGGGTGCGGGCGAGAAGGTATACGAGCAGTACTTC.

V gene TRBV6-2 or TRBV6-3 combines with J gene TRBJ2-1; either TRBD1 or TRBD2 may supply D (6 bases each). The germline V gene encodes CDR1 MNHEY and CDR2 SVGEGT. Trimming took 2 bases from V and 6 from J, leaving 11 bases between them. The CDR3 spans 14 residues. The CDR3 DNA is TGTGCCAGCAGTTACGGGGGGCTAGTCAATGAGCAGTTCTTC. Its translation: CASSYGGLVNEQFF.